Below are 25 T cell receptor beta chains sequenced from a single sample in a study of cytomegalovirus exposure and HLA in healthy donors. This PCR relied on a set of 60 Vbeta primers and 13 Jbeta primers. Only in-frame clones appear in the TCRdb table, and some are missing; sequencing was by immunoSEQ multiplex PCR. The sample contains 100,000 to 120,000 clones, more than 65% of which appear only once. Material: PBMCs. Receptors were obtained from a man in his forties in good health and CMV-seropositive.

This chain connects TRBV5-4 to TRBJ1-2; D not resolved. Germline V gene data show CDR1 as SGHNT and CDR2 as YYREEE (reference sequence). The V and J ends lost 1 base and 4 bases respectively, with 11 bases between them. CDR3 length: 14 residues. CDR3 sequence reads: CASSLLGGFYGYTF. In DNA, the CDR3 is TGTGCCAGCAGCTTGCTCGGAGGCTTCTATGGCTACACCTTC.

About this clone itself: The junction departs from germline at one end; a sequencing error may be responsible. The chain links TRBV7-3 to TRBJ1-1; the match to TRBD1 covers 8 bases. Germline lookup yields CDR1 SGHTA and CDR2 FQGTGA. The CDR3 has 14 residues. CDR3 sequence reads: CASTLGQGNTEAFF. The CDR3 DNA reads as TGTGCCAGCACCTTAGGACAGGGGAACACTGAAGCTTTCTTT.

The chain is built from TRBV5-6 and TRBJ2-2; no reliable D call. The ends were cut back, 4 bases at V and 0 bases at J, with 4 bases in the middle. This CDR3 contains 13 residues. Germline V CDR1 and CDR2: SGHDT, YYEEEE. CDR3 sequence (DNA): TGTGCCAGCAGCCCATCGAACACCGGGGAGCTGTTTTTT. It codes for CASSPSNTGELFF.

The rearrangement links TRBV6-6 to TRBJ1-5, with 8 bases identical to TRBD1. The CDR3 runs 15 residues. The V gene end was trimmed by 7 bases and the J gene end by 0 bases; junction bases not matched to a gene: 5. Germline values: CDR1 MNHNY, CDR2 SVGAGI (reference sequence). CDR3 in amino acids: CASKTGGNSNQPQHF. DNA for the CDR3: TGTGCCAGCAAAACAGGGGGGAATAGCAATCAGCCCCAGCATTTT.

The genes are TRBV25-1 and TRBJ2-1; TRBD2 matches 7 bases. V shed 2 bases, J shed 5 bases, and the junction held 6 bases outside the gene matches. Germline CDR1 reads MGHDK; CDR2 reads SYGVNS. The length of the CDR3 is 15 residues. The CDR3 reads CASSEGGDSNNEQFF. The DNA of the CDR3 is TGTGCCAGCAGTGAAGGGGGGGACTCAAACAATGAGCAGTTCTTC. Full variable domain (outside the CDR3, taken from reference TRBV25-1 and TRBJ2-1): EADIYQTPRYLVIGTGKKITLECSQTMGHDKMYWYQQDPGMELHLIHYSYGVNSTEKGDLSSESTVSRIRTEHFPLTLESARPSHTSQYLCASSEGGDSNNEQFFGPGTRLTVL.

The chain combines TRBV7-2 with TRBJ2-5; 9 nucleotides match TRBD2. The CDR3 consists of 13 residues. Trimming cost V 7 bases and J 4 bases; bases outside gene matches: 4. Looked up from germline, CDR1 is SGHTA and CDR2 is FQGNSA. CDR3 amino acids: CASMLAGAETQYF. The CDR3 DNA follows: TGTGCCAGCATGTTAGCGGGAGCAGAGACCCAGTACTTC.

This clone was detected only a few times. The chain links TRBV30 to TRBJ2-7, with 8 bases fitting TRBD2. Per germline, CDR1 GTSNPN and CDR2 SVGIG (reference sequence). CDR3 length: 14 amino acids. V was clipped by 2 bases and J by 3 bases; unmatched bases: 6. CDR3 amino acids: CAWSRTSPGYEQYF. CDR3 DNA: TGTGCCTGGAGTAGGACTAGCCCCGGCTACGAGCAGTACTTC.

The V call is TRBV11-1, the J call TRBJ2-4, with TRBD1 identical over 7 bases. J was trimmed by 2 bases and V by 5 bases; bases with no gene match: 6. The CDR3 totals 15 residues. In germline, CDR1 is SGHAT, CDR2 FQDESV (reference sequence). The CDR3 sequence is CASSRQGETKNIQYF. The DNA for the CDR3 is TGTGCCAGCAGCCGACAGGGTGAGACCAAAAACATTCAGTACTTC.

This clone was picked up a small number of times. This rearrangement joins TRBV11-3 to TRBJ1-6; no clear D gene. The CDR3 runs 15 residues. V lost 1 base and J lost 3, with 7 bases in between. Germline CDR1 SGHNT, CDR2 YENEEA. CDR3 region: CASSLGGLYNSPLHF. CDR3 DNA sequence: TGTGCCAGCAGCTTAGGAGGACTCTATAATTCACCCCTCCACTTT.

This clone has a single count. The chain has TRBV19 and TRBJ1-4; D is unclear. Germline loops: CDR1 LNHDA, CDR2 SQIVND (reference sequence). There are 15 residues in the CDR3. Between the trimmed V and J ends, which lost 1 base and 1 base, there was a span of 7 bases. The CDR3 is CASSIGRETNEKLFF. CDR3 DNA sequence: TGTGCCAGTAGTATAGGGAGGGAAACTAATGAAAAACTGTTTTTT.

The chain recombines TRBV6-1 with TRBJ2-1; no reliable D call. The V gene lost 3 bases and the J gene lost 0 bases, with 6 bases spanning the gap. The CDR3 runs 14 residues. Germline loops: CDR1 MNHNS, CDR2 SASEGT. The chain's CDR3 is CASSDYRSYNEQFF. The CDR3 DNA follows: TGTGCCAGCAGTGACTACCGCTCCTACAATGAGCAGTTCTTC.

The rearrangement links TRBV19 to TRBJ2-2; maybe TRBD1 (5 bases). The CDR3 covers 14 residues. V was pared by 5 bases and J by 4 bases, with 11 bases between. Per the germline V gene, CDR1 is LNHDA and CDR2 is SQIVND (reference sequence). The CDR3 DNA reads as TGTGCCAGTAGTGCTACAGGCGTCACCGGGGAGCTGTTTTTT. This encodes CASSATGVTGELFF.

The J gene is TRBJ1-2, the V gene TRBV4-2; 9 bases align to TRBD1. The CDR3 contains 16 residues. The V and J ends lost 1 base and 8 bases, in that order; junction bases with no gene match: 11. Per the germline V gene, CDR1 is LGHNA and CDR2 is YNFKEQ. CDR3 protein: CASSQVGDTGGVGYTF. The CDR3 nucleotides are TGTGCCAGCAGCCAAGTAGGGGACACAGGGGGCGTCGGCTACACCTTC.

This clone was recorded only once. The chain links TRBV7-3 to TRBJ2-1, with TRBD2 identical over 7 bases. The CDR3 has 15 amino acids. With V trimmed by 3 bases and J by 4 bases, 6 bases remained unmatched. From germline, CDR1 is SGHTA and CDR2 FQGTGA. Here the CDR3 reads CASSLRASGYNEQFF. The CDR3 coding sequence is TGTGCCAGCAGCTTGAGGGCTAGCGGTTACAATGAGCAGTTCTTC.

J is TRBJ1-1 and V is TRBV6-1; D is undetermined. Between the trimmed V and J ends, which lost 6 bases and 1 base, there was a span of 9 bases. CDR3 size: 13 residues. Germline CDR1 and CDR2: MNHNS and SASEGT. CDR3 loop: CASSPSWNTEAFF. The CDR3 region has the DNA TGTGCCAGCAGCCCTAGTTGGAACACTGAAGCTTTCTTT.

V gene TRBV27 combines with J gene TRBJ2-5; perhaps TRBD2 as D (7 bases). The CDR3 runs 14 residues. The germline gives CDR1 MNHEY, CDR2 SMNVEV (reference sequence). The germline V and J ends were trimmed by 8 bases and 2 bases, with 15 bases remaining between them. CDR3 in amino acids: CASGAGAGQETQYF. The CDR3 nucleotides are TGTGCCAGCGGTGCGGGGGCTGGGCAAGAGACCCAGTACTTC.

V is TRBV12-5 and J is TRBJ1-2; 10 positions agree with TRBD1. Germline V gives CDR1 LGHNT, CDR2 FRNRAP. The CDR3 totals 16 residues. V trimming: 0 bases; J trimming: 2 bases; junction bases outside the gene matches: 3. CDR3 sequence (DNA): TGTGCTAGTGGTTTGGTAAGGACAGGGGGGAACTATGGCTACACCTTC. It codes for CASGLVRTGGNYGYTF.

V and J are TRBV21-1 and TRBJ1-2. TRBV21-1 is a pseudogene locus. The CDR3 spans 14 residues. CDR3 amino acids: CASSKARQHYGYTF. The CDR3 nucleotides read TGTGCCAGCAGCAAAGCGCGGCAGCACTATGGCTACACCTTC.

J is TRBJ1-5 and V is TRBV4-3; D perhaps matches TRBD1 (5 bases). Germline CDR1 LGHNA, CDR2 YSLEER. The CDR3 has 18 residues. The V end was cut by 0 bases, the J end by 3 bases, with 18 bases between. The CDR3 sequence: CASSQDRIIPGNNQPQHF. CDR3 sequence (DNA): TGCGCCAGCAGCCAAGATAGGATCATTCCAGGGAACAATCAGCCCCAGCATTTT.

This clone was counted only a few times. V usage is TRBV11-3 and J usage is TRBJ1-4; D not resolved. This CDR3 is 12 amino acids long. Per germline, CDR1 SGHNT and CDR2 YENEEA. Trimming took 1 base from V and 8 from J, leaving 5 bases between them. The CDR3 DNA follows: TGTGCCAGCAGCTTAGGCGGCGAAAAACTGTTTTTT. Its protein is CASSLGGEKLFF.

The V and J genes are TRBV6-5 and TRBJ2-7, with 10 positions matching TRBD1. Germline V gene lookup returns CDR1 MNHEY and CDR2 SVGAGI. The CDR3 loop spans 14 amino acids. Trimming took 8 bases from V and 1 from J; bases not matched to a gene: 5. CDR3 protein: CASWDRGYSYEQYF. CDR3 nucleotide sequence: TGTGCCAGCTGGGACAGGGGTTATTCCTACGAGCAGTACTTC.

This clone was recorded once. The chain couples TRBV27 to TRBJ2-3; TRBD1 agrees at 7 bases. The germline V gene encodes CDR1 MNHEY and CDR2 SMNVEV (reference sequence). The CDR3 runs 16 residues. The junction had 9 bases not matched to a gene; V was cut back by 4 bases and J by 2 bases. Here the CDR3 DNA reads TGTGCCAGCAGTTCACGACAGGGATCAGACACAGATACGCAGTATTTT. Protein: CASSSRQGSDTDTQYF.

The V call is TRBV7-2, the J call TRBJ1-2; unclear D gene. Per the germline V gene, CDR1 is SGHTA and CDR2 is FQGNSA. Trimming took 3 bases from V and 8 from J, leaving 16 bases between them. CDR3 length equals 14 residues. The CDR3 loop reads CASSFGREREGYTF. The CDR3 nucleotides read TGTGCCAGCAGCTTCGGAAGGGAGCGTGAGGGCTACACCTTC.

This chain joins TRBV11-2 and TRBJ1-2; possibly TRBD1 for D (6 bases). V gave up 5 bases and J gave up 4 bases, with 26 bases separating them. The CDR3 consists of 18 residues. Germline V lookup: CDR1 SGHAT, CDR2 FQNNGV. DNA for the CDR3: TGTGCCAGCAGCGCCAGCGCCCGGGACACCCCGTGGGGCTATGGCTACACCTTC. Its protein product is CASSASARDTPWGYGYTF. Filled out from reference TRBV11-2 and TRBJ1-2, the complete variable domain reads EAGVAQSPRYKIIEKRQSVAFWCNPISGHATLYWYQQILGQGPKLLIQFQNNGVVDDSQLPKDRFSAERLKGVDSTLKIQPAKLEDSAVYLCASSASARDTPWGYGYTFGSGTRLTVV.

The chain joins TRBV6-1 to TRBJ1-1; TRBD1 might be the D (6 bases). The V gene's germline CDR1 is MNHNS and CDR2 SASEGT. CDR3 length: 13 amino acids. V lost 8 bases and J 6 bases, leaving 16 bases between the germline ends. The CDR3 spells CASYREEGAEAFF. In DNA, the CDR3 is TGTGCCAGCTACAGGGAAGAGGGGGCTGAAGCTTTCTTT.